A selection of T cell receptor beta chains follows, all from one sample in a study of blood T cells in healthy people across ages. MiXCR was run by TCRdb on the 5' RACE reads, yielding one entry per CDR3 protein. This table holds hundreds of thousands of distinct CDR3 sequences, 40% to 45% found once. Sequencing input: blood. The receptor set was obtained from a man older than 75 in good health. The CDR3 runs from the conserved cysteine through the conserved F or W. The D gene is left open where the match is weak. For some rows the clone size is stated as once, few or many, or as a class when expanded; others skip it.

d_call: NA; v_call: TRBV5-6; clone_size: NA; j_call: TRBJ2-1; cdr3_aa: CASSLASPRNEQFF; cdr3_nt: TGTGCCAGCAGCTTGGCTTCGCCCCGTAATGAGCAGTTCTTC
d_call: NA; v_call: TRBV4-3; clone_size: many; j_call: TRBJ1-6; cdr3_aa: CASSQGDIKKGSPLHF; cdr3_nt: TGCGCCAGCAGCCAAGGGGACATAAAGAAAGGTTCACCCCTCCACTTT
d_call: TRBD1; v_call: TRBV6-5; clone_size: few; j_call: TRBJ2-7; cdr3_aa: CASRTGGGNEQYF; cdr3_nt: TGTGCCTCAAGGACAGGGGGGGGCAACGAGCAGTACTTC
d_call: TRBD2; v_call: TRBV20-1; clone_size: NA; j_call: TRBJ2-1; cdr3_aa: CSDRAGNYNEQFF; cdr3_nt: TGCAGTGACCGAGCGGGAAACTACAATGAGCAGTTCTTC
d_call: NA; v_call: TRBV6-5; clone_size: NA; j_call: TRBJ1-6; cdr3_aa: CASIPSVGAYNSPLHF; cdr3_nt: TGTGCCAGCATACCCAGCGTCGGCGCCTATAATTCACCCCTCCACTTT
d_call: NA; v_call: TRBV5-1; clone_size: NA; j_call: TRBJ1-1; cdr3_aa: CASSLGRGDTEAFF; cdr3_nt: TGCGCCAGCAGCTTGGGTAGGGGGGACACTGAAGCTTTCTTT
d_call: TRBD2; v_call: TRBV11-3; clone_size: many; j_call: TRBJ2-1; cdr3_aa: CASSITSGSGNEQFF; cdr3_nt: TGTGCCAGCAGTATCACTAGCGGGAGTGGAAATGAGCAGTTCTTC
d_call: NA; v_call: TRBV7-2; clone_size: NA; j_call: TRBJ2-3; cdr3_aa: CASSYRFDTQYF; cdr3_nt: TGTGCCAGCAGCTACAGGTTCGATACGCAGTATTTT
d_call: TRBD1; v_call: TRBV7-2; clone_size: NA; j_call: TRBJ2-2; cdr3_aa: CASSFGTGPSSGELFF; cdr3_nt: TGTGCCAGCAGCTTCGGGACAGGGCCGTCGTCCGGGGAGCTGTTTTTT
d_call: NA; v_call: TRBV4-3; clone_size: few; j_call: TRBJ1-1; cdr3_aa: CASSQDGEGVATEAFF; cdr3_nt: TGCGCCAGCAGCCAAGATGGAGAGGGTGTCGCTACTGAAGCTTTCTTT
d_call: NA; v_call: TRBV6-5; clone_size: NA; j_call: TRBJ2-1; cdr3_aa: CASSGYSSGEQFF; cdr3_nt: TGTGCCAGCAGTGGGTACTCGTCTGGTGAGCAGTTCTTC
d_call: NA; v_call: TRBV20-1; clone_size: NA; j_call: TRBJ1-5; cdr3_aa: CSARDGPQPQHF; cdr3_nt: TGCAGTGCTAGAGATGGCCCTCAGCCCCAGCATTTT
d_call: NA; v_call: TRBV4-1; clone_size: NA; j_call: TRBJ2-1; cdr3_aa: CASSQVSGIEQFF; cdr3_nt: TGCGCCAGCAGTCAAGTTTCCGGGATTGAGCAGTTCTTC
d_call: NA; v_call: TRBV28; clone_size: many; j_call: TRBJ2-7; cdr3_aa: CASSSSGDAGNYEQYF; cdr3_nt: TGTGCCAGCAGTTCCTCAGGTGACGCCGGCAACTACGAGCAGTACTTC
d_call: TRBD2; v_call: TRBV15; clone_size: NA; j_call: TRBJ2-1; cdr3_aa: CATSRDQGLAGNNEQFF; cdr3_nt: TGTGCCACCAGCAGAGATCAAGGACTAGCGGGGAACAATGAGCAGTTCTTC
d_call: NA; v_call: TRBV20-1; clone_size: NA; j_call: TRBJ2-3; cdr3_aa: CSARDSGDTRPFSTDTQYF; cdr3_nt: TGCAGTGCTAGAGATTCTGGGGACACGCGTCCCTTCAGCACAGATACGCAGTATTTT
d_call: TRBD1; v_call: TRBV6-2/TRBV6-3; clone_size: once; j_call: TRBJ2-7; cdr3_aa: CASSYETGQASNEQYF; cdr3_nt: TGTGCCAGCAGTTATGAGACGGGACAGGCCTCCAACGAGCAGTACTTC
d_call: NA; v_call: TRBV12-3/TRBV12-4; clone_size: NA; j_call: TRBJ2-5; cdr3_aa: CASSFLGSVETQYF; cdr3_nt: TGTGCCAGCAGTTTTTTGGGGTCGGTTGAGACCCAGTACTTC
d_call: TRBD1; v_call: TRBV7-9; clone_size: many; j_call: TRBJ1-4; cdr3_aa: CASSPGAGGNEKLFF; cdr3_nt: TGTGCCAGCAGCCCTGGGGCAGGGGGTAATGAAAAACTGTTTTTT
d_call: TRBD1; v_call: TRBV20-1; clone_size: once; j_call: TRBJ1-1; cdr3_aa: CSAPGQGNSEAFF; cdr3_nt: TGCAGTGCCCCGGGACAGGGGAATAGTGAAGCTTTCTTT
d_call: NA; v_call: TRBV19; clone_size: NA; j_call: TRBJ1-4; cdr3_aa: CASNVDSNEKLFF; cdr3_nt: TGTGCCAGTAACGTCGACAGTAATGAAAAACTGTTTTTT
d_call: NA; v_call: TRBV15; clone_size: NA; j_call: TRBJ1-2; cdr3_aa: CATSRESSYGYTF; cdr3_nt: TGTGCCACCAGCAGAGAGTCTAGCTATGGCTACACCTTC
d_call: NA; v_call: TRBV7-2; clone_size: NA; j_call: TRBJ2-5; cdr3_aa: CASSLLPGGYGHETQYF; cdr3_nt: TGTGCCAGCAGCTTACTCCCTGGGGGCTACGGCCATGAGACCCAGTACTTC
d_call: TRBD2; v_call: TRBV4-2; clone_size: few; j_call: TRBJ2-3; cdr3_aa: CASSQVSSGGVTSTDTQYF; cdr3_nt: TGTGCCAGCAGCCAAGTCTCCAGCGGGGGGGTAACTAGCACAGATACGCAGTATTTT
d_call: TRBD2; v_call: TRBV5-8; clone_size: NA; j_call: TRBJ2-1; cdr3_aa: CASSSGLAGGRDEQFF; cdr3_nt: TGTGCCAGCAGCTCCGGACTAGCGGGAGGGCGAGATGAGCAGTTCTTC
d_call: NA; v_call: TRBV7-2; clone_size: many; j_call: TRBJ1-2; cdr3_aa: CASSLQGNHGYTF; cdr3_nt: TGTGCCAGCAGCTTGCAGGGAAATCATGGCTACACCTTC
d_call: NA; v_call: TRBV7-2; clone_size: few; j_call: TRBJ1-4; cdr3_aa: CASSINGATNEKLFF; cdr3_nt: TGTGCCAGCAGCATTAACGGCGCAACTAATGAAAAACTGTTTTTT
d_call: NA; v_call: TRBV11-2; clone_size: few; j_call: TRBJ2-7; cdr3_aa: CASSLGGGGRQGSYEQYF; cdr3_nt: TGTGCCAGCAGCTTAGGAGGGGGGGGACGACAGGGTTCCTACGAGCAGTACTTC
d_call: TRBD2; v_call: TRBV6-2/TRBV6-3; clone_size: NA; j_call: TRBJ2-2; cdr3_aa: CASSWGLARDTGELFF; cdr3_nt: TGTGCCAGCAGTTGGGGACTAGCCCGGGACACCGGGGAGCTGTTTTTT
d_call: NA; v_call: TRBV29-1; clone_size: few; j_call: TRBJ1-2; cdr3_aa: CSVEDPLAASSGYTF; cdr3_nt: TGCAGCGTTGAAGATCCTTTAGCGGCGTCGAGTGGCTACACCTTC
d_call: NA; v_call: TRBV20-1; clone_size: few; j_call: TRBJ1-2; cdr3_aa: CSAPNRENNYGYTF; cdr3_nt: TGCAGTGCCCCCAACAGGGAGAACAACTATGGCTACACCTTC
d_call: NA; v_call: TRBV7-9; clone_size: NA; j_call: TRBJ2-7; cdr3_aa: CASSFEGPRSYEQYF; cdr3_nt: TGTGCCAGCAGCTTCGAAGGACCGCGCTCCTACGAGCAGTACTTC
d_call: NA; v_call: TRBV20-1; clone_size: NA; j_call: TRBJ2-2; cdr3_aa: CSASPGPNTGELFF; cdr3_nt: TGCAGTGCTAGCCCAGGGCCCAACACCGGGGAGCTGTTTTTT
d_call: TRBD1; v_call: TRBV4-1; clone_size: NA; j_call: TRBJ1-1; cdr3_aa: CASSLRDRAGTEAFF; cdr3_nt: TGCGCCAGCAGCCTCAGGGACAGGGCGGGCACTGAAGCTTTCTTT
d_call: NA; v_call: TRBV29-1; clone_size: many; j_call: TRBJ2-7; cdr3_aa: CSVVPGAGREQYF; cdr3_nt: TGCAGCGTTGTGCCAGGGGCCGGACGAGAGCAGTACTTC
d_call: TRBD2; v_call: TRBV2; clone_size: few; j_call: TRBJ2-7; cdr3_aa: CASGTSGRAGPGEQYF; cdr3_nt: TGTGCCAGCGGGACTAGCGGGAGGGCCGGACCGGGGGAGCAGTACTTC
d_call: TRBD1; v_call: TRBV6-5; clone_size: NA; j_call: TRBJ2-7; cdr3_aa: CASSGTVGPYEQYF; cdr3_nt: TGTGCCAGCAGCGGGACAGTCGGGCCCTACGAGCAGTACTTC
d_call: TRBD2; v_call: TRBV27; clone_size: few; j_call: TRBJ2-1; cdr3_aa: CASSLKGAIAGGYNEQFF; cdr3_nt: TGTGCCAGCAGTTTAAAAGGGGCAATAGCGGGAGGCTACAATGAGCAGTTCTTC
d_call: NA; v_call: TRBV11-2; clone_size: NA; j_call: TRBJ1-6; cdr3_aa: CASSPGDLYNSPLHF; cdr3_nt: TGTGCCAGCAGCCCCGGGGACCTGTATAATTCACCCCTCCACTTT
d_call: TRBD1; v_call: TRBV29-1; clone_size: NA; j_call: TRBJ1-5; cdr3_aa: CSVWAGTDNQPQHF; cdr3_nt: TGCAGCGTTTGGGCAGGGACAGACAATCAGCCCCAGCATTTT
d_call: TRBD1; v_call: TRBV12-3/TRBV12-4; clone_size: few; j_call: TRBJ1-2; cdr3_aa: CASSKTERGQDYGYTF; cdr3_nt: TGTGCCAGCAGCAAAACTGAAAGGGGGCAGGACTATGGCTACACCTTC
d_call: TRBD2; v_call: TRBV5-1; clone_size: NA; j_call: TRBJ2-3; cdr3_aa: CASSLTAGTTSTDTQYF; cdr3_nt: TGCGCCAGCAGCTTAACCGCCGGGACTACTAGCACAGATACGCAGTATTTT
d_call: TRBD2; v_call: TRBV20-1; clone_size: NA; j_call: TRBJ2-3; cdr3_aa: CSARPAGGGNTQYF; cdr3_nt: TGCAGTGCTAGACCAGCGGGGGGGGGGAATACGCAGTATTTT
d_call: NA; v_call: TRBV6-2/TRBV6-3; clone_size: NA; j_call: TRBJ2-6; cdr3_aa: CASSYFGLPGADVLTF; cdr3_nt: TGTGCCAGCAGTTACTTCGGCCTCCCTGGGGCCGACGTCCTGACTTTC
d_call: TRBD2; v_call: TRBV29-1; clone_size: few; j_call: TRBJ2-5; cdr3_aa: CSAKSGGGYNEQYF; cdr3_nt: TGCAGCGCCAAAAGTGGCGGGGGATACAATGAGCAGTACTTC
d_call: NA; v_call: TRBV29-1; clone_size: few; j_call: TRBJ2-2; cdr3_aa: CSVDGLRTTGELFF; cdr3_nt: TGCAGCGTTGATGGACTCCGTACCACCGGGGAGCTGTTTTTT
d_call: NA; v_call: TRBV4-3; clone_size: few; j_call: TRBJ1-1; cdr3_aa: CASSQGTLKNTEAFF; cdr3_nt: TGCGCCAGCAGCCAAGGGACGCTCAAGAACACTGAAGCTTTCTTT
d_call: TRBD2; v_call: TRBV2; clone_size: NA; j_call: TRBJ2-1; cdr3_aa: CASIPTSGIYNEQFF; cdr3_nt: TGTGCCAGCATCCCAACTAGCGGAATATACAATGAGCAGTTCTTC